These 3 T cell receptor beta chains were sequenced from one sample in a study of blood T cell repertoires in COVID-19. Here immunoSEQ multiplex PCR was the method, and the copy in TCRdb shows in-frame clones only, minus some. Of tens of thousands of clones in the sample, approximately 92% are singletons; the top ten hold 2% to 2.5%. Sample: peripheral blood. These receptors were obtained from a man aged 60 to 75 with acute or convalescent COVID-19.

V and J are TRBV18 and TRBJ2-2; D is undetermined. This CDR3 has 14 amino acids. With 0 bases removed from V and 4 bases from J, the gap between germline ends came to 6 bases. In germline, CDR1 is KGHSH, CDR2 LQKENI. The CDR3 region has the DNA TGTGCCAGCTCACCACCGGGCACCACCGGGGAGCTGTTTTTT. Protein: CASSPPGTTGELFF.

This clone was detected a few times. CDR3 loop: CASSFRGDSPLHF. In DNA form, the CDR3 reads TGTGCCAGCAGTTTCAGGGGAGACTCACCCCTCCACTTT. This rearrangement joins TRBV27 to TRBJ1-6; a weak D match, TRBD1 (6 bases). Germline loops: CDR1 MNHEY, CDR2 SMNVEV (reference sequence). Trimming took 3 bases from V and 10 from J, leaving 10 bases between them. The CDR3 loop spans 13 amino acids.

CDR3 amino acids: CASSPETGIYEQYF. As DNA, the CDR3 is TGTGCCAGCAGCCCGGAGACGGGAATCTACGAGCAGTACTTC. The chain is built from TRBV5-4 and TRBJ2-7; D is possibly TRBD2 (5 bases). The length of the CDR3 is 14 residues. Germline assignment: CDR1 SGHNT and CDR2 YYREEE (reference sequence). V was trimmed by 4 bases and J by 3 bases, leaving 14 bases between them. Variable domain in full (rest from reference TRBV5-4 and TRBJ2-7): ETGVTQSPTHLIKTRGQQVTLRCSSQSGHNTVSWYQQALGQGPQFIFQYYREEENGRGNFPPRFSGLQFPNYSSELNVNALELDDSALYLCASSPETGIYEQYFGPGTRLTVT.